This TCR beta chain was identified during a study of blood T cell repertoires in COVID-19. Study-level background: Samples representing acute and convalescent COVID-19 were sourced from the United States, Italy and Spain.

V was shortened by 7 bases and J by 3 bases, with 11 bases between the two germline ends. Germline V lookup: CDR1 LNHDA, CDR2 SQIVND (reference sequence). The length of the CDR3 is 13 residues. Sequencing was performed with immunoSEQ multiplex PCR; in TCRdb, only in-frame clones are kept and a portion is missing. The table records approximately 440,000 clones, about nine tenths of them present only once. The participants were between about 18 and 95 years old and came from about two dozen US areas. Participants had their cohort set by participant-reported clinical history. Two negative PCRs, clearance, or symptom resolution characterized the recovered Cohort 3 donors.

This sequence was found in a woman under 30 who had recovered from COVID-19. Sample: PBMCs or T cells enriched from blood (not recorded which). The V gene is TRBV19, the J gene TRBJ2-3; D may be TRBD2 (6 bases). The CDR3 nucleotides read TGTGCCAGTAAGGGACTCCAAACAGATACGCAGTATTTT. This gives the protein CASKGLQTDTQYF.